These 6 T cell receptor beta chains came from one sample sequenced in a study of blood T cell repertoires in COVID-19. Assay used: immunoSEQ multiplex PCR; TCRdb lists only in-frame clones, some missing. The sample has 110,000 or so clones, roughly 90% seen once. Source material: peripheral blood. The source of these receptors is a human donor in a cohort sampled during active COVID-19.

In this sample, this clone turned up once. V and J are TRBV5-8 and TRBJ2-7; D not certain. Germline assignment: CDR1 SGHTS and CDR2 YDEGEE. The CDR3 spans 13 residues. V was pared by 2 bases and J by 6 bases, with 12 bases between. CDR3 coding DNA: TGTGCCAGCAGCTTCTCAAATCGCGGCGAGCAGTACTTC. Its protein product is CASSFSNRGEQYF.

The chain has TRBV7-3 and TRBJ2-3; 9 bases fit TRBD1. The CDR3 sequence is 15 residues long. From germline, CDR1 is SGHTA and CDR2 FQGTGA. The trim removed 2 bases at V and 9 bases at J, leaving 9 bases unmatched. CDR3 nucleotides: TGTGCCAGCAGCTTAGGGACAGGGATTGCCGGGACGCAGTATTTT. Its protein is CASSLGTGIAGTQYF.

The gene calls are TRBV29-1 and TRBJ1-2; D not resolved. The CDR3 extends over 12 amino acids. The germline gives CDR1 SQVTM, CDR2 ANQGSEA. V lost 4 bases to trimming and J lost 4 bases, with 10 bases between them. CDR3 sequence reads: CSVAAAVYGYTF. The CDR3 DNA sequence: TGCAGCGTTGCCGCGGCGGTCTATGGCTACACCTTC.

This chain links TRBV19 with TRBJ2-6, with D perhaps matching TRBD1 (5 bases). This CDR3 contains 17 residues. CDR1 is LNHDA, CDR2 SQIVND, per germline (reference sequence). V was cut by 3 bases and J by 0 bases, with 12 bases left in between. This chain's CDR3 is CASSMPPQGSGANVLTF. The CDR3 DNA reads as TGTGCCAGTAGTATGCCTCCTCAGGGCTCTGGGGCCAACGTCCTGACTTTC.

Written as DNA, the CDR3 is TGTGCCAGCAGCTTGATCAGGGGGAACACTGAAGCTTTCTTT. Translated, it gives CASSLIRGNTEAFF. The rearrangement joins TRBV5-5 to TRBJ1-1; tentatively, D is TRBD1 (6 bases). From germline, CDR1 is SGHKS and CDR2 YYEKEE (reference sequence). This CDR3 region has 14 residues. The germline V and J ends were trimmed by 1 base and 1 base, with 8 bases remaining between them. The whole variable domain, remainder taken from reference TRBV5-5 and TRBJ1-1, is DAGVTQSPTHLIKTRGQQVTLRCSPISGHKSVSWYQQVLGQGPQFIFQYYEKEERGRGNFPDRFSARQFPNYSSELNVNALLLGDSALYLCASSLIRGNTEAFFGQGTRLTVV.

The V call is TRBV5-1, the J call TRBJ2-2; D perhaps matches TRBD1 (5 bases). The V gene's germline CDR1 is SGHRS and CDR2 YFSETQ. With 4 bases removed from V and 7 bases from J, the gap between germline ends came to 20 bases. The CDR3 runs 16 residues. CDR3 in DNA: TGCGCCAGCAGCCTACCGGGCAGGGAAGCGTTCGGGGAGCTGTTTTTT. Translating it yields CASSLPGREAFGELFF. The full variable domain, with the rest looked up from reference TRBV5-1 and TRBJ2-2, is KAGVTQTPRYLIKTRGQQVTLSCSPISGHRSVSWYQQTPGQGLQFLFEYFSETQRNKGNFPGRFSGRQFSNSRSEMNVSTLELGDSALYLCASSLPGREAFGELFFGEGSRLTVL.